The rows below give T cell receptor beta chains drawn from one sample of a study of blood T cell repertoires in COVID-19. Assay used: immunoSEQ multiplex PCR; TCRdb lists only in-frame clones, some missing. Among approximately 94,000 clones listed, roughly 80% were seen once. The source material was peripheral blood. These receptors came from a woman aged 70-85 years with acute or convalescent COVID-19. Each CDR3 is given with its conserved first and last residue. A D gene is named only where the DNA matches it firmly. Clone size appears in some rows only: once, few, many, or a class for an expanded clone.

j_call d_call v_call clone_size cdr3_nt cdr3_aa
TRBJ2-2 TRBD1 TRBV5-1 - TGCGCCAGCAGCACGACAGCAGGGGGTACCGGGGAGCTGTTTTTT CASSTTAGGTGELFF
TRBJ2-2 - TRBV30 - TGTGCCTGGAGTGGAGTTCAGGAATCCGGGGAGCTGTTTTTT CAWSGVQESGELFF
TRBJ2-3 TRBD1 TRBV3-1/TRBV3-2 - TGTGCCAACGGACAGGGGGTAGATACGCAGTATTTT CANGQGVDTQYF
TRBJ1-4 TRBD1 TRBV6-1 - TGTGCCAGCAGTAAAGGACAGGGCGCAACTAATGAAAAACTGTTTTTT CASSKGQGATNEKLFF
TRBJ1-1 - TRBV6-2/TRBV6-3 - TGTGCCAGCAGCCAGCGGACGGGGAACACTGAAGCTTTCTTT CASSQRTGNTEAFF
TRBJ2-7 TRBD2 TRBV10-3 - TGTGCCATCAGTGAGTCAAATAGCGGGGGCTACGAGCAGTACTTC CAISESNSGGYEQYF
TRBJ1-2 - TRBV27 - TGTGCCACCTTCAGGGGAGAGAAGGGCTACACCTTC CATFRGEKGYTF
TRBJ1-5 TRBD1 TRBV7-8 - TGTGCCAGCAGCTTAGGGCCGGGACAGGGGGAACAGCCCCAGCATTTT CASSLGPGQGEQPQHF
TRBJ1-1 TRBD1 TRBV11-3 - TGTGCCAGCAGCGCGGGACAGGGGAACACTGAAGCTTTCTTT CASSAGQGNTEAFF
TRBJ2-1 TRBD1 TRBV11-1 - TGTGCCAGCAGCTTAGCCGGGACAGGGACCTACAATGAGCAGTTCTTC CASSLAGTGTYNEQFF
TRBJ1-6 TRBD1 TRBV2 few TGTGCCAGCAGCCAGGACAGGGGCTATTCACCCCTCCACTTT CASSQDRGYSPLHF
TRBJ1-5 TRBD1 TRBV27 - TGTGCCAGCAGGGGACAGGGGTTGGGCAATCAGCCCCAGCATTTT CASRGQGLGNQPQHF
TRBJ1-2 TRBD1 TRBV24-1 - TGTGCCACCAGTGATCAGGGACAGGGGAACTATGGCTACACCTTC CATSDQGQGNYGYTF
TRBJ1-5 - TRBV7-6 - TGTGCCAGCAGCTCAGGGGTCAGCAATCAGCCCCAGCATTTT CASSSGVSNQPQHF
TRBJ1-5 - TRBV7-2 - TGTGCCAGCAGCTTCGGGATAAGTGATCAGCCCCAGCATTTT CASSFGISDQPQHF
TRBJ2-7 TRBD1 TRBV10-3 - TGTGCCATCAGGCCACAGGGGGCGAACTACGAGCAGTACTTC CAIRPQGANYEQYF
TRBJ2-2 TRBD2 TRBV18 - TGTGCCAGCTCACCGCAGACTAGCGGGGGTCTCGTCACCGGGGAGCTGTTTTTT CASSPQTSGGLVTGELFF
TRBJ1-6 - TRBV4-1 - TGCGCCAGCAGCCAAGAAATAGGGAGCTCCTATAATTCACCCCTCCACTTT CASSQEIGSSYNSPLHF
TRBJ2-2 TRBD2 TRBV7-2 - TGTGCCAGCAGCCTCACTAGCGGGGGTAACACCGGGGAGCTGTTTTTT CASSLTSGGNTGELFF
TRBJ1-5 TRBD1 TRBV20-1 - TGCAGTGCTAGTACTCTTCCCGTGGGGACAGGGGGCCGTGGGCAGCCCCAGCATTTT CSASTLPVGTGGRGQPQHF
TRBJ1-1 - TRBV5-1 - TGCGCCAGCAGCCCTTTGCCGGGCACTGAAGCTTTCTTT CASSPLPGTEAFF
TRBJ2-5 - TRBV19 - TGTGCCAGTAGTCCTACATACCGGGACACCGAGACCCAGTACTTC CASSPTYRDTETQYF
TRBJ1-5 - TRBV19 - TGTGCCAGTACCCAACGAATAGAGTATGGCAATCAGCCCCAGCATTTT CASTQRIEYGNQPQHF
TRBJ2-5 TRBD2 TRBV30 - TGTGCCTGGAGTGTAGCGGGGTTAAGGACCCAGTACTTC CAWSVAGLRTQYF
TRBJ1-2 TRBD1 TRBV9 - TGTGCCAGCAGCGTACGGACAGGCCTTCCTCCTGGCTACACCTTC CASSVRTGLPPGYTF
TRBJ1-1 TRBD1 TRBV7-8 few TGTGCCAGCAGCTTAGACAGGGGCATGAAAGCTTTCTTT CASSLDRGMKAFF
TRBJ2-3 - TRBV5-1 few TGCGCCAGCAGCTTAGCAGGGACTTACCTTAGCACAGATACGCAGTATTTT CASSLAGTYLSTDTQYF
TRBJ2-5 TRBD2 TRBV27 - TGTGCCAGCAGTCCGGGGAGGGAAGAGATCCAGTACTTC CASSPGREEIQYF
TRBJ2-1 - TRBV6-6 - TGTGCCAGCAGTTACACACAGGGTGGGCATAGTGAGCAGTTCTTC CASSYTQGGHSEQFF
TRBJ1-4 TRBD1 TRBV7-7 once TGTGCCAGCAGCCAGGGACAGGCTAATGAAAAACTGTTTTTT CASSQGQANEKLFF
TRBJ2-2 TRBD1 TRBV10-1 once TGCGCCAGCAGTGTCCAGGGGGCCGGGGAGCTGTTTTTT CASSVQGAGELFF
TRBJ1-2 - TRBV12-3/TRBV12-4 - TGTGCCAGCAGTTTTTCCCGCTATGGCTACACCTTC CASSFSRYGYTF
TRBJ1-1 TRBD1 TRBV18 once TGTGCCAGCTCACCACAAGGGACAGAGAACACTGAAGCTTTCTTT CASSPQGTENTEAFF
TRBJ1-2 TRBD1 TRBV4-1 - TGCGCCAGCAGCCAAATGGGACAGGCCATGGGAGGCTACACCTTC CASSQMGQAMGGYTF
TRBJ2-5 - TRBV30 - TGTGCCTGGAGTGTACTCTTGGAGACCCAGTACTTC CAWSVLLETQYF
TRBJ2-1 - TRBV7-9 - TGTGCCAGCAGCTTAGTGGGAGACAATGAGCAGTTCTTC CASSLVGDNEQFF
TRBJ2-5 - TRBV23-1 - TGCGCCAGCAGTCAAAGCCCAGGGGGGCGAGAGACCCAGTACTTC CASSQSPGGRETQYF
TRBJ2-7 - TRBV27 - TGTGCCAGCAGCCCATATAGTAGGGCAGGGGAGAACGAGCAGTACTTC CASSPYSRAGENEQYF
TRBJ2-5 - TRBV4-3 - TGCGCCAGCAGCCAAGACCACGGGGAGACCCAGTACTTC CASSQDHGETQYF
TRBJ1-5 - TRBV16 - TGTGCCACATACCTAGGGGCCGGTCAGCCCCAGCATTTT CATYLGAGQPQHF
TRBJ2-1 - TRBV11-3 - TGTGCCAGCAGCTTAGGTGTGGGGGCTGAGCAGTTCTTC CASSLGVGAEQFF
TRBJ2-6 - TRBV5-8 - TGTGCCAGCAGCCAGGTCGGCAGCAGCTCTGGGGCCAACGTCCTGACTTTC CASSQVGSSSGANVLTF
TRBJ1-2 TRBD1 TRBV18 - TGTGCCAGCTCACCCGGCGGGACAGGGTGGGGCTACACCTTC CASSPGGTGWGYTF
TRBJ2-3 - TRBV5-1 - TGCGCCAGCAGCTTGGCAGGGGCGGACACAGATACGCAGTATTTT CASSLAGADTDTQYF
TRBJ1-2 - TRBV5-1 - TGCGCCAGCAGCTTGGTTGAGGGAACGGGCTATGGCTACACCTTC CASSLVEGTGYGYTF
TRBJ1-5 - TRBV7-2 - TGTGCCAGCAGCTTAGAGGGGCGGCAGTCCAATCAGCCCCAGCATTTT CASSLEGRQSNQPQHF
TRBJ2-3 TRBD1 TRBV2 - TGTGCCAGCAGTTCCGACAGGGCAGATACGCAGTATTTT CASSSDRADTQYF
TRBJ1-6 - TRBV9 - TGTGCCAGCAGCGTAGATCAGGGTTATTCACCCCTCCACTTT CASSVDQGYSPLHF
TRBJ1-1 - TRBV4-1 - TGCGCCAGCAGCCAGGAACCCCTGACTTGGGGGGTCGGGGCTTTCTTT CASSQEPLTWGVGAFF